This T cell receptor (beta chain) originates from a study of post-analysis software for immune sequencing data. General observations from the study: In multiple sclerosis, normalized Chao1 diversity was significantly below that of controls. Controls had lower frequencies than patients of roughly five TRBV segments, which included TRBV5-6, TRBV5-1 and TRBV20-1. When the samples were clustered directly with F measure, those that had been prepared in the same batch showed strong co-clustering.

This clonotype was counted only a few times. The antigen is unknown. The V gene's germline CDR1 is SEHNR and CDR2 FQNEAQ (reference sequence). The CDR3 is 14 amino acids. Trimming removed 0 bases at V and 2 bases at J, with 6 bases between. Every TCR beta cDNA library bore unique molecular identifiers. TCRdb ran MiXCR on the PCR reads and lists one entry per CDR3 protein. The data show around 400,000 distinct CDR3 sequences, with around a third seen just once and about an eighth held by the top ten. Material for sequencing was blood. The gene calls are TRBV7-9 and TRBJ2-3, with D unclear. The clonotype originates from a girl between 5 and 17 years old with multiple sclerosis. The DNA of the CDR3 is TGTGCCAGCAGCTTAGCGGGATTCACAGATACGCAGTATTTT. Translated: CASSLAGFTDTQYF. The whole variable domain, filled in from reference TRBV7-9 and TRBJ2-3, reads DTGVSQNPRHKITKRGQNVTFRCDPISEHNRLYWYRQTLGQGPEFLTYFQNEAQLEKSRLLSDRFSAERPKGSFSTLEIQRTEQGDSAMYLCASSLAGFTDTQYFGPGTRLTVL.